This T cell receptor beta chain was profiled in a study of response to subunit inactivated influenza vaccine. Overall study results and limits: Each seasonal flu vaccination may recruit only limited new T cells, authors suggested.

In the case of this clonotype: The antigen remains undetermined.

TCRdb fed the RT-PCR reads into MiXCR, producing one record per CDR3 protein. The sample carries about 570,000 distinct CDR3 sequences, approximately 11% recorded once. V gave up 4 bases and J gave up 0 bases; unmatched junction bases: 0. Per the germline V gene, CDR1 is ENHRY and CDR2 is SYGVKD. The CDR3 covers 14 residues. This same sample was also taken into another study, of T cells expressing NK-cell markers. As that report states: The authors generated TCR beta cDNA through 5'RACE template switching with UMIs. Within the sequenced cohort of eight donors, seven exhibited HCMV seropositivity and one was seronegative. The CD3+CD56-NKG2C+ fraction of a few donors was likewise dominated by these clonotypes.

The sequence was obtained from a man over 45 who received an inactivated influenza vaccine. The material sequenced was PBMCs from blood, taken on the day of vaccination. V is TRBV10-3 and J is TRBJ1-1, with TRBD1 matching over 9 bases. The CDR3 reads CAISGDRVNTEAFF. CDR3 bases: TGTGCCATCAGTGGGGACAGGGTGAACACTGAAGCTTTCTTT.